Shown below are 27 T cell receptor beta chains from a single sample sequenced in a study of cytomegalovirus exposure and HLA in healthy donors. 60 Vbeta and 13 Jbeta primers were used in PCR. Profiled with immunoSEQ multiplex PCR; TCRdb holds only in-frame clones, not every one. This sample carries about 150,000 clones, approximately 80% of them seen once, and the ten largest clones take roughly 4.3%. The source material was PBMCs. Source of these receptors: a male donor in good health and CMV-seronegative.

The chain links TRBV5-4 to TRBJ2-5; 8 nucleotides line up with TRBD1. Germline CDR1 and CDR2: SGHNT and YYREEE (reference sequence). This CDR3 has 14 amino acids. Trimming cost V 2 bases and J 5 bases; bases outside gene matches: 5. CDR3 sequence (DNA): TGTGCCAGCAGCTTAGGACAGGGATATGAGACCCAGTACTTC. This codes for CASSLGQGYETQYF.

This clone was detected only once. The chain links TRBV5-5 to TRBJ1-2; tentatively, D is TRBD1 (6 bases). The CDR3 loop spans 13 amino acids. The V gene's germline CDR1 is SGHKS and CDR2 YYEKEE (reference sequence). Trimming stripped 2 bases from V and 8 bases from J, with 13 bases between. The CDR3: CASSLLTGNGYTF. In DNA, the CDR3 is TGTGCCAGCAGCTTACTCACAGGGAACGGCTACACCTTC.

The V gene is TRBV11-1, the J gene TRBJ2-2; TRBD2 matches 9 bases. J gave up 5 bases and V 5 bases, and 9 bases lay outside the gene matches. There are 16 residues in the CDR3. CDR1 and CDR2 (germline): SGHAT, FQDESV (reference sequence). DNA of the CDR3: TGTGCCAGCAGCCTCCCGGGCGGGAGGGCGACCGGGGAGCTGTTTTTT. It is translated as CASSLPGGRATGELFF.

V gene TRBV28 combines with J gene TRBJ1-4; D perhaps matches TRBD1 (5 bases). CDR1 is MDHEN, CDR2 SYDVKM, per germline. The length of the CDR3 is 16 residues. Trimming removed 3 bases at V and 4 bases at J, with 15 bases between. The CDR3, as DNA: TGTGCCAGCAGTTTCCGGGGGGGAGGGCTTAATGAAAAACTGTTTTTT. It is translated as CASSFRGGGLNEKLFF.

This clone appeared a few times. The V and J genes are TRBV6-5 and TRBJ2-7; TRBD1 is a possible D gene (6 bases). There are 14 residues in the CDR3. CDR1 is MNHEY, CDR2 SVGAGI, per germline. With 6 bases removed from V and 0 bases from J, the gap between germline ends came to 12 bases. The CDR3 region is CASRFDRISYEQYF. The DNA of the CDR3 is TGTGCCAGCAGATTCGACAGGATCTCCTACGAGCAGTACTTC.

The chain recombines TRBV5-1 with TRBJ2-2, with D perhaps TRBD1 (6 bases). Germline V lookup: CDR1 SGHRS, CDR2 YFSETQ. V lost 4 bases and J 3 bases, leaving 13 bases between the germline ends. The CDR3 sequence is 15 residues long. The CDR3 coding sequence is TGCGCCAGCAGCCCGCCGGGACATTACACCGGGGAGCTGTTTTTT. Amino acids: CASSPPGHYTGELFF.

The chain is built from TRBV19 and TRBJ2-1; TRBD2 matches at 10 bases. The CDR3 length is 17 residues. J lost 4 bases, V lost 9 bases, and 15 bases had no gene match. Germline CDR1 LNHDA, CDR2 SQIVND (reference sequence). CDR3: CASSRGSGRKLYNEQFF. The CDR3 DNA reads TGTGCCAGCAGTCGCGGTAGCGGGAGGAAGCTGTACAATGAGCAGTTCTTC.

This clone appeared a few times. The J gene is TRBJ1-5, the V gene TRBV6-4; 7 nucleotides line up with TRBD1. The CDR3 spans 13 residues. Per germline, CDR1 MRHNA and CDR2 SNTAGT. V gave up 8 bases and J gave up 7 bases; unmatched junction bases: 8. CDR3 protein: CASAEGAGQPQHF. The CDR3 DNA reads as TGTGCCAGCGCCGAGGGGGCGGGACAGCCCCAGCATTTT.

This chain links TRBV15 with TRBJ1-6; D is ambiguous. Germline V gene sequence: CDR1 LNHNV, CDR2 YYDKDF (reference sequence). The V and J ends lost 0 bases and 5 bases respectively, with 8 bases between them. There are 15 residues in the CDR3. CDR3 coding DNA: TGTGCCACCAGCAGAGAGAACATCGATAATTCACCCCTCCACTTT. Translated, it gives CATSRENIDNSPLHF.

V is TRBV11-2 and J is TRBJ1-2; 8 bases are a match to TRBD1. The CDR3 runs 14 residues. Trimming took 5 bases from V and 7 from J; bases not matched to a gene: 9. Germline assignment: CDR1 SGHAT and CDR2 FQNNGV. The CDR3 DNA reads TGTGCCAGCAGCCCAATGGACAGGGCAGGTGGCTACACCTTC. Its protein is CASSPMDRAGGYTF.

The chain couples TRBV7-9 to TRBJ1-2; D might be TRBD1 (6 bases). In germline, CDR1 is SEHNR, CDR2 FQNEAQ (reference sequence). The CDR3 has 14 amino acids. The ends were cut back, 1 base at V and 7 bases at J, with 13 bases in the middle. In DNA, the CDR3 is TGTGCCAGCAGCTTAGATGACAGGACCGCTGGCTACACCTTC. Amino acids: CASSLDDRTAGYTF. The variable domain in full, with the rest retrieved from reference TRBV7-9 and TRBJ1-2, is DTGVSQNPRHKITKRGQNVTFRCDPISEHNRLYWYRQTLGQGPEFLTYFQNEAQLEKSRLLSDRFSAERPKGSFSTLEIQRTEQGDSAMYLCASSLDDRTAGYTFGSGTRLTVV.

In its sample, this clone was seen a few times. The rearrangement joins TRBV6-1 to TRBJ1-1; D gene ambiguous. Germline V gene data show CDR1 as MNHNS and CDR2 as SASEGT. Trimming shortened V by 1 base and J by 8 bases, and 11 bases separated the two germline ends. The CDR3 has 13 residues. CDR3 sequence: CASSEVMGREAFF. CDR3 sequence (DNA): TGTGCCAGCAGTGAAGTAATGGGCAGGGAAGCTTTCTTT.

This clone showed up just once. V gene TRBV13 combines with J gene TRBJ2-7; D uncertain. This CDR3 contains 15 residues. Trimming cost V 0 bases and J 3 bases, with 12 bases left between them. CDR1 and CDR2 (germline): PRHDT, FYEKMQ (reference sequence). CDR3 DNA sequence: TGTGCCAGCAGCTTAGGGCTGGGCAGTAACTACGAGCAGTACTTC. Protein sequence: CASSLGLGSNYEQYF. The full variable domain, in which reference TRBV13 and TRBJ2-7 provide the parts outside the CDR3, is AAGVIQSPRHLIKEKRETATLKCYPIPRHDTVYWYQQGPGQDPQFLISFYEKMQSDKGSIPDRFSAQQFSDYHSELNMSSLELGDSALYFCASSLGLGSNYEQYFGPGTRLTVT.

The chain links TRBV5-6 to TRBJ1-2, with D possibly being TRBD1 (6 bases). The V end was cut by 4 bases, the J end by 2 bases, with 12 bases between. Germline CDR1 and CDR2: SGHDT and YYEEEE. The CDR3 extends over 14 amino acids. CDR3 protein: CASSRQVPNYGYTF. The CDR3 DNA reads as TGTGCCAGCAGCCGACAGGTGCCGAACTATGGCTACACCTTC.

The genes are TRBV7-9 and TRBJ2-5, with D possibly being TRBD1 (5 bases). Trimming removed 0 bases at V and 5 bases at J, with 10 bases between. This CDR3 is built from 14 residues. Germline CDR1 reads SEHNR; CDR2 reads FQNEAQ (reference sequence). This CDR3 reads CASSLAQAGETQYF. CDR3 in DNA: TGTGCCAGCAGCTTAGCGCAGGCAGGGGAGACCCAGTACTTC. Complete variable domain (other parts from reference TRBV7-9 and TRBJ2-5): DTGVSQNPRHKITKRGQNVTFRCDPISEHNRLYWYRQTLGQGPEFLTYFQNEAQLEKSRLLSDRFSAERPKGSFSTLEIQRTEQGDSAMYLCASSLAQAGETQYFGPGTRLLVL.

This clone has more than one count but fewer than ten. The chain joins TRBV19 to TRBJ2-5; 10 bases map to TRBD2. This CDR3 comprises 15 residues. CDR1 is LNHDA and CDR2 is SQIVND in the germline V gene (reference sequence). Unmatched junction bases numbered 5, after V lost 5 bases and J lost 2 bases. The CDR3 DNA sequence: TGTGCCAGTAGTCCCGGACTAGCGGCTCAAGAGACCCAGTACTTC. It encodes CASSPGLAAQETQYF.

The chain couples TRBV23-1 to TRBJ1-5, with 11 nucleotides matching TRBD1. TRBV23-1 is classed as an ORF, of uncertain function. V gave up 4 bases and J gave up 0 bases; unmatched junction bases: 8. The CDR3 is 18 amino acids. CDR3 residues: CASSLRDRGTHSNQPQHF. For the CDR3, the DNA is TGCGCCAGCAGTCTCCGGGACAGGGGGACACATAGCAATCAGCCCCAGCATTTT.

The gene calls are TRBV6-6 and TRBJ2-1, with 7 bases lining up with TRBD1. Germline-derived CDR1 and CDR2 are MNHNY and SVGAGI (reference sequence). The CDR3 has 12 amino acids. The V and J ends lost 0 bases and 10 bases, in that order; junction bases with no gene match: 0. The CDR3 region has the DNA TGTGCCAGCAGTTACTCGACAGGGGAGCAGTTCTTC. Protein sequence: CASSYSTGEQFF.

J is TRBJ1-3 and V is TRBV30, with 9 nucleotides matching TRBD1. The CDR3 is 17 amino acids. CDR1 GTSNPN and CDR2 SVGIG come from the germline V gene (reference sequence). V lost 2 bases to trimming and J lost 0 bases; unmatched junction nucleotides: 8. The CDR3: CAWSLTGGFFSGNTIYF. CDR3 coding DNA: TGTGCCTGGAGTTTGACAGGGGGTTTTTTCTCTGGAAACACCATATATTTT.

This clone was found a few times. The genes are TRBV15 and TRBJ1-1; D is undetermined. The CDR3 has 13 residues. Trimming cost V 1 base and J 6 bases, with 9 bases left between them. Germline-derived CDR1 and CDR2 are LNHNV and YYDKDF (reference sequence). The CDR3 DNA reads TGTGCCACCAGCAGAGTTGACCGGGCTGAAGCTTTCTTT. Translated, it gives CATSRVDRAEAFF.

This chain joins TRBV7-2 and TRBJ2-2; 11 bases agree with TRBD2. Germline-derived CDR1 and CDR2 are SGHTA and FQGNSA. After removal of 6 bases from V and 1 base from J, the junction contained 1 base not matched to a gene. This CDR3 has 15 residues. The CDR3 sequence: CASRLAGGNTGELFF. CDR3 coding DNA: TGTGCCAGCAGGCTAGCGGGGGGGAACACCGGGGAGCTGTTTTTT.

The V gene is TRBV4-2, the J gene TRBJ2-1; TRBD2 aligns across 10 bases. CDR3 length equals 15 residues. With V trimmed by 0 bases and J by 14 bases, 10 bases remained unmatched. Germline-derived CDR1 and CDR2 are LGHNA and YNFKEQ. The CDR3, as DNA: TGTGCCAGCAGCCAAGATCGGCTAGCGGGAGTCAAGGAGTTCTTC. This gives the protein CASSQDRLAGVKEFF.

The J gene is TRBJ2-5, the V gene TRBV6-1, with 8 bases fitting TRBD2. The last part of the DNA fits TRBJ2-7 better; the J call may be wrong. The CDR3 is 13 amino acids. CDR1 is MNHNS, CDR2 SASEGT, per germline. The CDR3 loop reads CASRRGGSYEQYF. The DNA of the CDR3 is TGTGCCAGCAGACGCGGGGGGTCCTACGAGCAGTACTTC.

This clone was counted a few times. The V and J genes are TRBV9 and TRBJ2-3; the D gene is possibly TRBD2 (5 bases). Germline CDR1 and CDR2: SGDLS and YYNGEE. The CDR3 runs 14 residues. The ends were cut back, 4 bases at V and 4 bases at J, with 13 bases in the middle. CDR3 sequence: CASSPPGSPDTQYF. As DNA, the CDR3 is TGTGCCAGCAGCCCTCCGGGGAGCCCAGATACGCAGTATTTT.

The rearrangement links TRBV2 to TRBJ2-1, with D possibly being TRBD2 (5 bases). Trimming cost V 8 bases and J 7 bases, with 15 bases left between them. The CDR3 is made up of 13 amino acids. Germline assignment: CDR1 SNHLY and CDR2 FYNNEI. The CDR3 DNA is TGTGCCAGCCAACTAGAATCTTGGAATGAGCAGTTCTTC. This translates into CASQLESWNEQFF.

This sequence joins TRBV5-4 and TRBJ2-3; D is unresolved. The CDR3 spans 14 residues. V gave up 4 bases and J gave up 5 bases, with 14 bases separating them. Germline CDR1 reads SGHNT; CDR2 reads YYREEE (reference sequence). The CDR3 reads CASSPGSLGDTQYF. The CDR3 nucleotides read TGTGCCAGCAGCCCCGGGTCACTCGGAGATACGCAGTATTTT.

This chain uses TRBV19 with TRBJ2-7, with D perhaps matching TRBD2 (6 bases). This CDR3 has 11 residues. Germline CDR1 LNHDA, CDR2 SQIVND (reference sequence). V shed 8 bases and J shed 6 bases, with 11 bases lying between them. In DNA form, the CDR3 reads TGTGCCAGTGGGACTTCCCGCGAGCAGTACTTC. The encoded protein is CASGTSREQYF.